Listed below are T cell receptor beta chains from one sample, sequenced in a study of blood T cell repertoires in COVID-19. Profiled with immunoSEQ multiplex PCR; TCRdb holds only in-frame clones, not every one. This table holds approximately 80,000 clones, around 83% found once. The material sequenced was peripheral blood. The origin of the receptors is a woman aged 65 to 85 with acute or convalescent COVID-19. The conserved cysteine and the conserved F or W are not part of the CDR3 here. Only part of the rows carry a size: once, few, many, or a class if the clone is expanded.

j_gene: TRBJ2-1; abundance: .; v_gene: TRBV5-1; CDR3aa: ASSSQGTTYNEQF
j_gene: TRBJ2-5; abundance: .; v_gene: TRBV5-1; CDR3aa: ASSLGAGETQY
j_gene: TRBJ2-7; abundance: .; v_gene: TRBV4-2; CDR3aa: ASSQDRGQSYEQY
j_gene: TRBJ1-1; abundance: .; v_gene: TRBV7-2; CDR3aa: ASSTQLTANTEAF
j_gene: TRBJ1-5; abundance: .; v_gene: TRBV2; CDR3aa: ASSEGGSEPQH
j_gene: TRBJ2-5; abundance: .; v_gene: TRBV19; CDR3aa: ASRGGGQETQY
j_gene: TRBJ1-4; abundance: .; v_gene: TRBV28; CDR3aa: ASRQGNEKLF
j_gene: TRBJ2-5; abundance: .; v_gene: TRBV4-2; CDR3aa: ASSPVAGGIPPETQY
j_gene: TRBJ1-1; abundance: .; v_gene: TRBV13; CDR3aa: ASSLRSGGTEAF
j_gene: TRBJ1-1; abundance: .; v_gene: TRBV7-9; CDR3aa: ASLFADRVTEAF
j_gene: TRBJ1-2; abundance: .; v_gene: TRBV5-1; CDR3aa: ASSRTGANYGYT
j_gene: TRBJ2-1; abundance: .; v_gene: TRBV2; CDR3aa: ASSHPGRGTYNEQF
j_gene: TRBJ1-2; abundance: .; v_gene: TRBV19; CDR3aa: ASSKAAGVYGYT
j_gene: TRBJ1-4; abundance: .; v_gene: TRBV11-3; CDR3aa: ASSTGLSNEKLF
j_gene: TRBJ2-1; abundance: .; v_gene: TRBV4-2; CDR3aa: ASSLGGSSSYNEQF
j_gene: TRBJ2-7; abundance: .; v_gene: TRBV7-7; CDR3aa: ASSSSQGADYEQY
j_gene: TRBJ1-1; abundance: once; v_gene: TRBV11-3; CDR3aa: ASSLGGRGTNTEAF
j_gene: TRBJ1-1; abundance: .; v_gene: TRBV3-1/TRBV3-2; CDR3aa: ASSLMNTEAF
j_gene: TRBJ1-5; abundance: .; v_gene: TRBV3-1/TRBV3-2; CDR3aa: ASSQGQGVQPQH
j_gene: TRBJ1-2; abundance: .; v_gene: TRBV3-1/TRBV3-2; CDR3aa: ASSQTGGASYT
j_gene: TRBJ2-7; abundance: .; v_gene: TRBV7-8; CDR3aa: ASSRGEGTYEQY
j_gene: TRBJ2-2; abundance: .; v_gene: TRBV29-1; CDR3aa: SVEDRQNTGELF
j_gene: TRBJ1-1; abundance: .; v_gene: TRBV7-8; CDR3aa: ASSLAAGAGTEAF
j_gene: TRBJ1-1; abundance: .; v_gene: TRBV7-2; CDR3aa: ASSPRTGEAF
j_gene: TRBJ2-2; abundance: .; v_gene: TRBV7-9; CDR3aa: ASSNRQGPGELF
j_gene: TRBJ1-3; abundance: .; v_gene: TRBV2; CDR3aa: ASRGTGSGNTIY
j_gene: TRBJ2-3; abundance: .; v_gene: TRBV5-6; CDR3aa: ASSSIGQGADTQY
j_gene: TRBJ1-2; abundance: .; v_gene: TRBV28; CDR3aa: ASVGDYGYT
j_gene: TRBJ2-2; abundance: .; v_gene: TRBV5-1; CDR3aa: ASSLSTGTPYTGELF
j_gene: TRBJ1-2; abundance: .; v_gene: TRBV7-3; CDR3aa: ASSTAGGDGYT
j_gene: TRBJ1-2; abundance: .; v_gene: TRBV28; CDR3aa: ASSLSGGSGGYT
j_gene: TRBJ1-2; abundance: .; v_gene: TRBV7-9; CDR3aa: ATVMSSANYGYT
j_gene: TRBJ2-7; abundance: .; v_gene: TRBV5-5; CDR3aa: ASSWSGTSSRDEQY
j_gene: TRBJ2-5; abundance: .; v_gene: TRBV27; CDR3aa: ASSRQSGGETQY
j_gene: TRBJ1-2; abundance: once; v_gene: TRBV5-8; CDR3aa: ARGKNYGYT
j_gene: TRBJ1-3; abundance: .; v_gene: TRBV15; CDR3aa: ATSSHTSGNTIY
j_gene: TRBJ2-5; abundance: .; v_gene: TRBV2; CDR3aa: ASSASRGKQETQY
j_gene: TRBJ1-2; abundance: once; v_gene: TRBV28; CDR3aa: ASSLWVESGYT
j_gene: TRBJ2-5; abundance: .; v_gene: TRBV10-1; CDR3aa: ASSDTGGRETQY
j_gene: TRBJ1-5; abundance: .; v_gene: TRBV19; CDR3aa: ASSIQGAGGPGAQPQH
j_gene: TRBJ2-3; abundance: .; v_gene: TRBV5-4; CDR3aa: ASSSGGLAGGRDTQY
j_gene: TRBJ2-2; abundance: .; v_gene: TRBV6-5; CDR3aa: ASSRVGTGELF
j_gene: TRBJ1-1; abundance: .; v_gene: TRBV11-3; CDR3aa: ASSLALSSLNTEAF
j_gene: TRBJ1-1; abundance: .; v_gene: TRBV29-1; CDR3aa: SVRSSQGQPSSTNTEAF
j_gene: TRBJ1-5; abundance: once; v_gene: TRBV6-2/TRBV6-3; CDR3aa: ASSNELQGAIYQPQH
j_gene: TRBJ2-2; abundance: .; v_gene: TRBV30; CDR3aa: AWSVGTGYGELF
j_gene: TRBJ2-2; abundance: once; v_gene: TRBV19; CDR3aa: ASSIEGRGNTGELF
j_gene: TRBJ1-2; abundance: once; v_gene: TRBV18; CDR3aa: ASSPGGAVGYT
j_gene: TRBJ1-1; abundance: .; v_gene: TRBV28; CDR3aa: ASSLPRTGVTEAF
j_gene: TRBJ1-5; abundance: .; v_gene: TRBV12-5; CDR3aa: ASGSTGPQPQH
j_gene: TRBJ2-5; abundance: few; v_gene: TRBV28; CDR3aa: ASLGLAGVQETQY
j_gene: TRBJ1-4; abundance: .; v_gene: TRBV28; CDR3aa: ASSSQGGGNEKLF
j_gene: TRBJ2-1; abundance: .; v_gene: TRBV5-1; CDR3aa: ASSAYSGVFVNEQF
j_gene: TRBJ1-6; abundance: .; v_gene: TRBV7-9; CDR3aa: ASSLGGTFHSPLH
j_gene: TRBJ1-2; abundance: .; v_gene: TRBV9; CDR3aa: ASSALDRRTSNYGYT